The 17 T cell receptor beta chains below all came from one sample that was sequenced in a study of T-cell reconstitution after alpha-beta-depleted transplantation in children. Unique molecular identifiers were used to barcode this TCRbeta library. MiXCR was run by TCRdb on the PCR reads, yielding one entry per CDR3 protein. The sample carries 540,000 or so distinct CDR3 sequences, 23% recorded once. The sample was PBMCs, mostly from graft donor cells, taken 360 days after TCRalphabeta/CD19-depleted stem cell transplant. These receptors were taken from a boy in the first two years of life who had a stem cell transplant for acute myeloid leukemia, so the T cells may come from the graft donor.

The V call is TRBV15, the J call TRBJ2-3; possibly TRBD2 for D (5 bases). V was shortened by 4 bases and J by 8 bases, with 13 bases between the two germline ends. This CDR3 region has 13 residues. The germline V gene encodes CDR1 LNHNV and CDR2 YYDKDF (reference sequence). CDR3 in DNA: TGTGCCACCAGCATAGAGCTAGCTAGTACGCAGTATTTT. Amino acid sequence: CATSIELASTQYF.

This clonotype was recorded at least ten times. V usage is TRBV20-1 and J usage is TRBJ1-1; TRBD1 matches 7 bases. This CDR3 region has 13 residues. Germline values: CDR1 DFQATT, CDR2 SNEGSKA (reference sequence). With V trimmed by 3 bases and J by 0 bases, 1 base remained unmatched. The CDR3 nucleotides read TGCAGTGCTAGGAGGGGGCTGAACACTGAAGCTTTCTTT. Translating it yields CSARRGLNTEAFF.

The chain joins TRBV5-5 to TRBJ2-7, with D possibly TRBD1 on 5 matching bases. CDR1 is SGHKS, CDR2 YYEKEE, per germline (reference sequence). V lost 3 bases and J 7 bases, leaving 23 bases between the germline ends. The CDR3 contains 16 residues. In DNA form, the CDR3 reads TGTGCCAGCAGCTCCGGCCCCCTGGCAGGGTCGCGGGAGCAGTACGTC. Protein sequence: CASSSGPLAGSREQYV.

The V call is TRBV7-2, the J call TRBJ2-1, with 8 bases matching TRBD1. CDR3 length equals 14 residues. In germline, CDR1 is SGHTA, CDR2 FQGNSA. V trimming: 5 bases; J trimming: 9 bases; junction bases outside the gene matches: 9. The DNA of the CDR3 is TGTGCCAGCAGCGCCCGGGACAGGAGGATTGAGCAGTTCTTC. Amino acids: CASSARDRRIEQFF.

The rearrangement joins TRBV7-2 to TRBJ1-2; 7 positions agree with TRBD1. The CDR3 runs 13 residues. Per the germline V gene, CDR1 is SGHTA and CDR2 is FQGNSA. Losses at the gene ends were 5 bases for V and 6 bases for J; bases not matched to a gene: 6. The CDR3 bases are TGTGCCAGCAGCCTCTTTCAGGGGGATGGCTACACCTTC. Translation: CASSLFQGDGYTF.

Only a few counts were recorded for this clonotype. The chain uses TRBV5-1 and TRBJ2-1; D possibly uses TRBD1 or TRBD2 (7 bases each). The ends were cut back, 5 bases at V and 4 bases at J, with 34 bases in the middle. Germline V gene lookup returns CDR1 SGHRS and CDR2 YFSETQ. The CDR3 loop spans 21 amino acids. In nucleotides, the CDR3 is TGCGCCAGCAGGGAACCTCGTCAGGGGGGTAGCGGGCGCGATCTTTACAATGAGCAGTTCTTC. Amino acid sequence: CASREPRQGGSGRDLYNEQFF.

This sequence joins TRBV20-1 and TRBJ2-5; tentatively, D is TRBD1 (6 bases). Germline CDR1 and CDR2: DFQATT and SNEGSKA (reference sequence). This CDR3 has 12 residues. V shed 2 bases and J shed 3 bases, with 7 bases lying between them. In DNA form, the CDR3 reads TGCAGTGCTAGAAGGACAGAAGAGACCCAGTACTTC. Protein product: CSARRTEETQYF.

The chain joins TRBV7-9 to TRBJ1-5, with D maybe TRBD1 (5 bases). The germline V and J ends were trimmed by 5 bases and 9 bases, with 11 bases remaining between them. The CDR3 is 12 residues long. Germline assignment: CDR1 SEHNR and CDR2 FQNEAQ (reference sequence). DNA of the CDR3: TGTGCCAGCAGCGGGGGTTCGGGGCCCCAGCATTTT. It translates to CASSGGSGPQHF.

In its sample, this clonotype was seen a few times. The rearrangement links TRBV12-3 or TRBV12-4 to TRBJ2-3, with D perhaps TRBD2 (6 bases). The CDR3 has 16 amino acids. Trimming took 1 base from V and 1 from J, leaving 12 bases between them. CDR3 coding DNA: TGTGCCAGCAGTTTAGGCGGGGCCCTGCGCACAGATACGCAGTATTTT. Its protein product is CASSLGGALRTDTQYF.

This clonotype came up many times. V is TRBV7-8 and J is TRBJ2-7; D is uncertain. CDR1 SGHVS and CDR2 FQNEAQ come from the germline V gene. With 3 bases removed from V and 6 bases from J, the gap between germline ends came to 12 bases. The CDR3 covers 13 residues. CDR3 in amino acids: CASSFETGIEQYF. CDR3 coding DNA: TGTGCCAGCAGCTTCGAGACTGGGATCGAGCAGTACTTC.

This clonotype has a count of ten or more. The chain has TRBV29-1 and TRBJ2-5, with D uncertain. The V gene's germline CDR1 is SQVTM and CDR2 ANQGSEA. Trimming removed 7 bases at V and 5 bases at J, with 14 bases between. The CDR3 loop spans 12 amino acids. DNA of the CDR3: TGCAGCGCTAGGGCCCAAGGGGAGACCCAGTACTTC. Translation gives CSARAQGETQYF.

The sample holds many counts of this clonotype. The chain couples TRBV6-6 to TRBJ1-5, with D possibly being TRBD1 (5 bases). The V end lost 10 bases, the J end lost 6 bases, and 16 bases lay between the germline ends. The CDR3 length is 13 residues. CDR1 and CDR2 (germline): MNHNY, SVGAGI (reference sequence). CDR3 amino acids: CATQGSFIQPQHF. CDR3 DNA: TGTGCCACTCAGGGTTCTTTCATTCAGCCCCAGCATTTT.

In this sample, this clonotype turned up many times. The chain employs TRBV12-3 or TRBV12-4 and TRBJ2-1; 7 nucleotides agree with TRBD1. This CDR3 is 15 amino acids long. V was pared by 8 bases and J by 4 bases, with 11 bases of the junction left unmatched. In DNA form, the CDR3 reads TGTGCCAGCCGTCCCGGGCAGGGGGAATACAATGAGCAGTTCTTC. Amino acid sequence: CASRPGQGEYNEQFF.

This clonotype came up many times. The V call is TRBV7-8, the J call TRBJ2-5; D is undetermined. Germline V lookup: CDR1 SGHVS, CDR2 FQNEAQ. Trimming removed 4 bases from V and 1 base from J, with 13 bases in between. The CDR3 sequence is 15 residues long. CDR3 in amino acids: CASSSLTDGQETQYF. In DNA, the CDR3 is TGTGCCAGCAGCTCCCTCACCGACGGCCAAGAGACCCAGTACTTC. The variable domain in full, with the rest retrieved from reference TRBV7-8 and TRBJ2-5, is GAGVSQSPRYKVAKRGQDVALRCDPISGHVSLFWYQQALGQGPEFLTYFQNEAQLDKSGLPSDRFFAERPEGSVSTLKIQRTQQEDSAVYLCASSSLTDGQETQYFGPGTRLLVL.

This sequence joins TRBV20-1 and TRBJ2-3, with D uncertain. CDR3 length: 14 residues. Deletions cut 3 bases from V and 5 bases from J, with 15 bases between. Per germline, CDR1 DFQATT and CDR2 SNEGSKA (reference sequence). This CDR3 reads CSARPITERDTQYF. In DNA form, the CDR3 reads TGCAGTGCTAGGCCTATTACGGAGAGAGATACGCAGTATTTT.

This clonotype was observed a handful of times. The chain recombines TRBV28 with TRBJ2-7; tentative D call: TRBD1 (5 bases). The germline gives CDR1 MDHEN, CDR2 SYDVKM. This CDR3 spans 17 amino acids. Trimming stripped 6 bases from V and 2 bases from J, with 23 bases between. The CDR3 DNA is TGTGCCAGCAGGACGCACCAACAGGAAACCCTCCCCTACGAGCAGTACGTC. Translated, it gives CASRTHQQETLPYEQYV.

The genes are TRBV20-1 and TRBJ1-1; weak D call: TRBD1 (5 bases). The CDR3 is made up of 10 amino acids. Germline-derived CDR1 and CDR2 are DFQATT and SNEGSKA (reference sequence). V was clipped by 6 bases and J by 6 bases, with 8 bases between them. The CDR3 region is CSAGVPEAFF. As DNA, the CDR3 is TGCAGTGCAGGGGTCCCTGAAGCTTTCTTT.